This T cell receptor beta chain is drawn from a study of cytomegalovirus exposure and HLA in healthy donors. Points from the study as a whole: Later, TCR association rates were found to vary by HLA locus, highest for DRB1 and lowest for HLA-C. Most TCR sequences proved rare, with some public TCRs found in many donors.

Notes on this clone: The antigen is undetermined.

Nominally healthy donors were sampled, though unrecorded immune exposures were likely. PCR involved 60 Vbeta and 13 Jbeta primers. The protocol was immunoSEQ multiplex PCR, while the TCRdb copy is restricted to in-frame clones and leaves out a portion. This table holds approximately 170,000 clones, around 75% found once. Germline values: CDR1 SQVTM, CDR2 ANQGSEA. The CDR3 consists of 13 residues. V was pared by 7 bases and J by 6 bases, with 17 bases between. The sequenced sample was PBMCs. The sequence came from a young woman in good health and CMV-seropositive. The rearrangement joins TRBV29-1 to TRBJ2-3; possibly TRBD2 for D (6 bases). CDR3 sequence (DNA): TGCAGCGCCCTACGGGACTTTGAGGATACGCAGTATTTT. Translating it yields CSALRDFEDTQYF.